The rows below give T cell receptor beta chains drawn from one sample of a study of shared clonotypes between healthy human individuals. Only in-frame clones appear in the TCRdb table, and some are missing; sequencing was by immunoSEQ multiplex PCR. The sample holds roughly 1 million clones; around 76% are singletons and the top ten take 1.4% to 1.5%. The specimen was memory CD4+ T cells sorted from blood. Every receptor here comes from a man younger than 35 in good health. CDR3s include the opening cysteine and the closing phenylalanine or tryptophan. Each record gives: V gene, J gene, D gene, clone size, CDR3 protein, CDR3 DNA. D genes are given only for firm matches. The size of a clone is reported for some rows only, either as once, few or many, or as a class for expanded clones.

V gene: TRBV27; J gene: TRBJ1-5; D gene: .; clone size: .; CDR3 protein: CATAVGRNQPQHF; CDR3 DNA: TGTGCCACCGCCGTCGGGCGGAATCAGCCCCAGCATTTT
V gene: TRBV29-1; J gene: TRBJ1-1; D gene: .; clone size: .; CDR3 protein: CSVAYFQLNTEAFF; CDR3 DNA: TGCAGCGTTGCCTACTTTCAGCTGAACACTGAAGCTTTCTTT
V gene: TRBV9; J gene: TRBJ1-1; D gene: .; clone size: .; CDR3 protein: CASSERGAMNTEAFF; CDR3 DNA: TGTGCCAGCAGCGAACGGGGGGCCATGAACACTGAAGCTTTCTTT
V gene: TRBV5-1; J gene: TRBJ2-1; D gene: TRBD2; clone size: .; CDR3 protein: CASSSGQGSTGSPSGRFYEQFF; CDR3 DNA: TGCGCCAGCAGCTCGGGACAGGGTAGCACGGGGAGTCCTAGCGGGAGGTTCTATGAGCAGTTCTTC
V gene: TRBV30; J gene: TRBJ1-5; D gene: .; clone size: .; CDR3 protein: CAWSTQTGQPQHF; CDR3 DNA: TGTGCCTGGAGCACACAGACGGGCCAGCCCCAGCATTTT
V gene: TRBV6-5; J gene: TRBJ2-7; D gene: TRBD2; clone size: .; CDR3 protein: CASSLSGREREQYF; CDR3 DNA: TGTGCCAGCAGCCTTAGCGGGAGGGAGAGAGAGCAGTACTTC
V gene: TRBV7-2; J gene: TRBJ2-2; D gene: .; clone size: few; CDR3 protein: CASSFISTGELFF; CDR3 DNA: TGTGCCAGCAGCTTTATTTCGACCGGGGAGCTGTTTTTT
V gene: TRBV21-1; J gene: TRBJ1-6; D gene: .; clone size: .; CDR3 protein: CASSKGLPYRKPDNSPLHF; CDR3 DNA: TGTGCCAGCAGCAAAGGATTGCCATACAGAAAGCCGGATAATTCACCCCTCCACTTT
V gene: TRBV15; J gene: TRBJ2-1; D gene: TRBD2; clone size: .; CDR3 protein: CATSREAGGPGGHEQFF; CDR3 DNA: TGTGCCACCAGCAGAGAAGCGGGGGGGCCTGGGGGGCATGAGCAGTTCTTC
V gene: TRBV19; J gene: TRBJ1-5; D gene: .; clone size: .; CDR3 protein: CASSRAGRGSNQPQHF; CDR3 DNA: TGTGCCAGTAGTAGGGCAGGGCGAGGGAGCAATCAGCCCCAGCATTTT
V gene: TRBV9; J gene: TRBJ2-7; D gene: TRBD1; clone size: .; CDR3 protein: CASSAPEGGINPYEQYF; CDR3 DNA: TGTGCCAGCAGCGCCCCTGAAGGGGGCATAAATCCCTACGAGCAGTACTTC
V gene: TRBV5-4; J gene: TRBJ2-7; D gene: .; clone size: .; CDR3 protein: CASSLGQGYSYEQYF; CDR3 DNA: TGTGCCAGCAGCTTGGGGCAGGGATACTCCTACGAGCAGTACTTC
V gene: TRBV30; J gene: TRBJ1-6; D gene: TRBD1; clone size: .; CDR3 protein: CASGTDYNSPLHF; CDR3 DNA: TGTGCCTCCGGGACAGACTATAATTCACCCCTCCACTTT
V gene: TRBV2; J gene: TRBJ1-5; D gene: .; clone size: few; CDR3 protein: CASRIEGMNSQPQHF; CDR3 DNA: TGTGCCAGCAGAATTGAGGGGATGAACAGCCAGCCCCAGCATTTT
V gene: TRBV11-2; J gene: TRBJ1-2; D gene: .; clone size: .; CDR3 protein: CASSHRQNGYTF; CDR3 DNA: TGTGCCAGCAGCCACCGACAGAATGGCTACACCTTC
V gene: TRBV6-1; J gene: TRBJ1-2; D gene: .; clone size: .; CDR3 protein: CASSEALRGGPYGYTF; CDR3 DNA: TGTGCCAGCAGTGAAGCGCTTAGGGGGGGTCCCTATGGCTACACCTTC
V gene: TRBV7-2; J gene: TRBJ1-2; D gene: .; clone size: .; CDR3 protein: CASSLQRGGNYGYTF; CDR3 DNA: TGTGCCAGCAGCTTACAAAGGGGCGGAAACTATGGCTACACCTTC
V gene: TRBV7-2; J gene: TRBJ1-2; D gene: .; clone size: .; CDR3 protein: CASSPDRTNYGYTF; CDR3 DNA: TGTGCCAGCAGCCCCGACAGGACCAACTATGGCTACACCTTC
V gene: TRBV7-2; J gene: TRBJ2-6; D gene: .; clone size: .; CDR3 protein: CASSFQISGANVLTF; CDR3 DNA: TGTGCCAGCAGCTTCCAAATCTCTGGGGCCAACGTCCTGACTTTC
V gene: TRBV5-5; J gene: TRBJ2-5; D gene: TRBD1; clone size: .; CDR3 protein: CASSPWTGRETQYF; CDR3 DNA: TGTGCCAGCAGCCCGTGGACAGGCCGGGAGACCCAGTACTTC
V gene: TRBV19; J gene: TRBJ1-2; D gene: TRBD1; clone size: .; CDR3 protein: CASRAGQLGTNYGYTF; CDR3 DNA: TGTGCCAGTAGAGCGGGACAGTTAGGAACTAACTATGGCTACACCTTC
V gene: TRBV6-5; J gene: TRBJ2-3; D gene: .; clone size: .; CDR3 protein: CASSRGDTQYF; CDR3 DNA: TGTGCCAGCAGCAGGGGCGATACGCAGTATTTT
V gene: TRBV7-6; J gene: TRBJ2-7; D gene: .; clone size: .; CDR3 protein: CASSRGPYEQYF; CDR3 DNA: TGTGCCAGCAGCCGGGGGCCCTACGAGCAGTACTTC
V gene: TRBV19; J gene: TRBJ1-6; D gene: .; clone size: .; CDR3 protein: CASSINGDFNSPLHF; CDR3 DNA: TGTGCCAGTAGTATCAATGGAGATTTTAATTCACCCCTCCACTTT
V gene: TRBV6-1; J gene: TRBJ2-7; D gene: .; clone size: few; CDR3 protein: CASTRGSSSYEQYF; CDR3 DNA: TGTGCCAGCACCAGAGGGTCCTCCTCCTACGAGCAGTACTTC
V gene: TRBV11-3; J gene: TRBJ2-3; D gene: .; clone size: .; CDR3 protein: CASSEHSTDTQYF; CDR3 DNA: TGTGCCAGCAGCGAACATAGCACAGATACGCAGTATTTT
V gene: TRBV7-2; J gene: TRBJ1-3; D gene: TRBD1; clone size: .; CDR3 protein: CASSFGQGNSGNTIYF; CDR3 DNA: TGTGCCAGCAGCTTTGGACAGGGGAACTCTGGAAACACCATATATTTT
V gene: TRBV5-1; J gene: TRBJ2-1; D gene: TRBD1; clone size: .; CDR3 protein: CASSGTGGTYNEQFF; CDR3 DNA: TGCGCCAGCAGCGGGACAGGGGGGACCTACAATGAGCAGTTCTTC
V gene: TRBV11-2; J gene: TRBJ2-7; D gene: .; clone size: .; CDR3 protein: CASSLGRTAPYEQYF; CDR3 DNA: TGTGCCAGCAGCTTAGGGAGGACTGCGCCTTACGAGCAGTACTTC
V gene: TRBV7-2; J gene: TRBJ1-2; D gene: .; clone size: .; CDR3 protein: CASSLALPQGAGGYTF; CDR3 DNA: TGTGCCAGCAGCTTAGCGCTCCCTCAGGGAGCGGGTGGCTACACCTTC
V gene: TRBV5-1; J gene: TRBJ2-3; D gene: .; clone size: .; CDR3 protein: CASSLAGGADTQYF; CDR3 DNA: TGCGCCAGCAGCTTGGCCGGTGGGGCAGATACGCAGTATTTT
V gene: TRBV7-2; J gene: TRBJ2-1; D gene: TRBD2; clone size: once; CDR3 protein: CASSSSYLAGGHEQFF; CDR3 DNA: TGTGCCAGCAGCTCTAGTTATCTAGCGGGAGGCCATGAGCAGTTCTTC
V gene: TRBV29-1; J gene: TRBJ1-1; D gene: .; clone size: few; CDR3 protein: CSVAGPWVEAFF; CDR3 DNA: TGCAGCGTTGCCGGCCCCTGGGTCGAAGCTTTCTTT
V gene: TRBV15; J gene: TRBJ1-1; D gene: .; clone size: .; CDR3 protein: CATSRDVGVNTEAFF; CDR3 DNA: TGTGCCACCAGCAGAGATGTAGGAGTGAACACTGAAGCTTTCTTT
V gene: TRBV11-2; J gene: TRBJ2-5; D gene: TRBD1; clone size: .; CDR3 protein: CASSPGQDQETQYF; CDR3 DNA: TGTGCCAGCAGCCCTGGACAGGACCAAGAGACCCAGTACTTC
V gene: TRBV6-5; J gene: TRBJ2-7; D gene: TRBD1; clone size: .; CDR3 protein: CASSPYRGFAEQYF; CDR3 DNA: TGTGCCAGCAGTCCTTACAGGGGATTCGCCGAGCAGTACTTC
V gene: TRBV11-2; J gene: TRBJ2-4; D gene: TRBD2; clone size: many; CDR3 protein: CASSLSGRLTKNIQYF; CDR3 DNA: TGTGCCAGCAGCTTGTCCGGGAGGCTAACCAAAAACATTCAGTACTTC
V gene: TRBV5-1; J gene: TRBJ1-4; D gene: .; clone size: .; CDR3 protein: CASSLMGVREKLFF; CDR3 DNA: TGCGCCAGCAGCTTAATGGGGGTTCGAGAAAAACTGTTTTTT
V gene: TRBV4-1; J gene: TRBJ2-1; D gene: .; clone size: .; CDR3 protein: CASSQDRGQNNEQFF; CDR3 DNA: TGCGCCAGCAGCCAAGATCGAGGGCAGAACAATGAGCAGTTCTTC
V gene: TRBV7-3; J gene: TRBJ2-3; D gene: .; clone size: .; CDR3 protein: CASSLSSGGVDTQYF; CDR3 DNA: TGTGCCAGCAGCTTAAGCTCCGGGGGCGTAGATACGCAGTATTTT
V gene: TRBV5-1; J gene: TRBJ1-1; D gene: TRBD1; clone size: .; CDR3 protein: CASSRTGWGTEAFF; CDR3 DNA: TGCGCCAGCAGCCGGACAGGGTGGGGTACTGAAGCTTTCTTT
V gene: TRBV5-5; J gene: TRBJ1-5; D gene: .; clone size: .; CDR3 protein: CASSPGPDYNQPQHF; CDR3 DNA: TGTGCCAGCAGCCCGGGACCGGACTACAATCAGCCCCAGCATTTT
V gene: TRBV7-9; J gene: TRBJ2-1; D gene: .; clone size: once; CDR3 protein: CASSPEPGNEQFF; CDR3 DNA: TGTGCCAGCAGCCCAGAACCGGGGAATGAGCAGTTCTTC
V gene: TRBV28; J gene: TRBJ2-4; D gene: .; clone size: once; CDR3 protein: CASSIKQVAKNIQYF; CDR3 DNA: TGTGCCAGCAGTATTAAACAGGTAGCCAAAAACATTCAGTACTTC
V gene: TRBV15; J gene: TRBJ2-5; D gene: .; clone size: .; CDR3 protein: CATSRTGETQYF; CDR3 DNA: TGTGCCACCAGCAGAACCGGGGAGACCCAGTACTTC
V gene: TRBV6-1; J gene: TRBJ2-7; D gene: .; clone size: once; CDR3 protein: CASSDGPTVSYEQYF; CDR3 DNA: TGTGCCAGCAGTGATGGACCTACCGTCTCCTACGAGCAGTACTTC
V gene: TRBV29-1; J gene: TRBJ2-7; D gene: .; clone size: .; CDR3 protein: CSAEAGQSYEQYF; CDR3 DNA: TGCAGCGCCGAGGCCGGACAGTCCTACGAGCAGTACTTC
V gene: TRBV11-2; J gene: TRBJ2-2; D gene: .; clone size: .; CDR3 protein: CASSTPAGTGELFF; CDR3 DNA: TGTGCCAGCAGCACCCCGGCGGGGACCGGGGAGCTGTTTTTT
V gene: TRBV30; J gene: TRBJ2-7; D gene: .; clone size: few; CDR3 protein: CAWMDRGHYEQYF; CDR3 DNA: TGTGCCTGGATGGACCGGGGGCACTACGAGCAGTACTTC
V gene: TRBV7-8; J gene: TRBJ1-3; D gene: .; clone size: .; CDR3 protein: CASSFMTGNTIYF; CDR3 DNA: TGTGCCAGCAGCTTCATGACTGGAAACACCATATATTTT
V gene: TRBV7-2; J gene: TRBJ1-6; D gene: .; clone size: .; CDR3 protein: CASSAVKGSSYNSPLHF; CDR3 DNA: TGTGCCAGCAGCGCAGTCAAGGGTAGCTCCTATAATTCACCCCTCCACTTT
V gene: TRBV7-9; J gene: TRBJ1-1; D gene: TRBD1; clone size: .; CDR3 protein: CASGQGPTEAFF; CDR3 DNA: TGTGCCAGTGGACAGGGGCCCACTGAAGCTTTCTTT
V gene: TRBV4-2; J gene: TRBJ2-7; D gene: TRBD2; clone size: .; CDR3 protein: CASSQDGGGGIYEQYF; CDR3 DNA: TGTGCCAGCAGCCAAGACGGTGGGGGAGGGATCTACGAGCAGTACTTC
V gene: TRBV7-2; J gene: TRBJ2-5; D gene: .; clone size: .; CDR3 protein: CASSAYRETQYF; CDR3 DNA: TGTGCCAGCAGCGCCTACAGGGAGACCCAGTACTTC